This T cell receptor (beta chain) was identified in a study of PD-1 and CTLA-4 blockade in melanoma. Measured with immunoSEQ multiplex PCR; TCRdb has only the in-frame clones, and not every one. The top ten hold around a third of the sample, which has 8,500 to 13,000 clones, 82% seen once. This CDR3 is 13 amino acids long. Germline values: CDR1 GTSNPN, CDR2 SVGIG (reference sequence). Trimming cost V 0 bases and J 6 bases, with 12 bases left between them. This clone is termed medium-sized. This chain uses TRBV30 with TRBJ2-7; D not certain. The sample was CD8+ T cells from peripheral blood, taken from a patient given anti-PD-1 treatment. This clonotype was obtained from a human donor with melanoma. Here the CDR3 DNA reads TGTGCCTGGAGTGTTGGGTTGCGGCTCGAGCAGTACTTC. It specifies CAWSVGLRLEQYF.